A few counts support the clone carrying this TCR beta chain. The data belong to a study of CD8+ T cells in alopecia areata. The CDR3 consists of 14 residues. V lost 5 bases and J lost 3; bases outside the gene matches: 5. CDR1 LGHNT and CDR2 FRNRAP come from the germline V gene. RNA was isolated and reverse transcribed to cDNA, the sequencing template. Repertoires were generated with immunoSEQ multiplex PCR, while TCRdb's copy carries only in-frame clones and drops some. The table shows about 130,000 clones, with more than 40% occurring only once. The specimen was CD8+ T cells sorted from blood, collected at week 0. The rearrangement links TRBV12-5 to TRBJ2-3; 7 bases fit TRBD2. The receptor's source is a human donor with alopecia areata. Here the CDR3 DNA reads TGTGCTAGTGGTCGGGGGGAGGAAACAGATACGCAGTATTTT. This translates into CASGRGEETDTQYF.